These 6 T cell receptor beta chains came from one sample sequenced in a study of T-cell reconstitution after alpha-beta-depleted transplantation in children. Unique molecular identifiers were used in preparing the TCRbeta library. Using its own MiXCR run on the PCR reads, TCRdb lists one record per CDR3 protein. Among some 200,000 distinct CDR3 sequences listed, roughly a tenth were seen once. The sample was PBMCs, taken before TCRalphabeta/CD19-depleted stem cell transplant. These TCRs come from a child under two years old with acute myeloid leukemia, due to receive a stem cell transplant.

This clonotype was seen a few times. The CDR3 loop reads CASMGGDGADEQYF. The CDR3, as DNA: TGTGCCAGCATGGGGGGGGACGGGGCGGACGAGCAGTACTTC. V and J are TRBV6-1 and TRBJ2-7, with TRBD2 matching over 7 bases. The germline V gene has CDR1 MNHNS and CDR2 SASEGT. The CDR3 length is 14 residues. J was trimmed by 5 bases and V by 7 bases; bases with no gene match: 11.

This clonotype was seen at least ten times. The chain links TRBV4-1 to TRBJ2-1; maybe TRBD2 (5 bases). Trimming stripped 0 bases from V and 6 bases from J, with 12 bases between. The germline V gene encodes CDR1 MGHRA and CDR2 YSYEKL. This CDR3 is 15 amino acids long. CDR3 protein: CASSQDWLAINEQFF. The CDR3 coding sequence is TGCGCCAGCAGCCAAGATTGGCTAGCCATCAATGAGCAGTTCTTC.

Comments on this clonotype: Sequence at one end of the junction differs from germline and may be a read error. The gene calls are TRBV7-9 and TRBJ2-7, with TRBD1 identical over 7 bases. Germline V gene data show CDR1 as SEHNR and CDR2 as FQNEAQ (reference sequence). The CDR3 has 15 residues. The CDR3 here is CASSEFRDSSYERYF. DNA of the CDR3: TGTGCCAGCAGCGAATTCCGGGACAGCAGTTACGAGCGGTACTTC.

This clonotype was found many times. The V call is TRBV3-1, the J call TRBJ2-4, with 12 bases that match TRBD2. V lost 1 base to trimming and J lost 7 bases; unmatched junction nucleotides: 2. CDR3 length: 15 residues. Germline assignment: CDR1 LGHDT and CDR2 YNNKEL (reference sequence). CDR3 DNA: TGTGCCAGCAGCCAAGGTCTAGCGGGGGGGAACATTCAGTACTTC. It encodes CASSQGLAGGNIQYF.

Many counts were recorded for this clonotype. This sequence joins TRBV6-1 and TRBJ1-5; no definite D call. Deletions cut 8 bases from V and 4 bases from J, with 9 bases between. There are 12 residues in the CDR3. The germline V gene has CDR1 MNHNS and CDR2 SASEGT. In DNA, the CDR3 is TGTGCCAGCGGCCAAACAAATCAGCCCCAGCATTTT. Amino acid sequence: CASGQTNQPQHF.

V and J are TRBV20-1 and TRBJ1-5; D not resolved. The V gene lost 1 base and the J gene lost 0 bases, with 25 bases spanning the gap. This CDR3 has 20 amino acids. Germline-derived CDR1 and CDR2 are DFQATT and SNEGSKA (reference sequence). For the CDR3, the DNA is TGCAGTGCTAGAGTGCGGCCGGGGTCCCTGACCGCGGGTAGCAATCAGCCCCAGCATTTT. It translates to CSARVRPGSLTAGSNQPQHF.